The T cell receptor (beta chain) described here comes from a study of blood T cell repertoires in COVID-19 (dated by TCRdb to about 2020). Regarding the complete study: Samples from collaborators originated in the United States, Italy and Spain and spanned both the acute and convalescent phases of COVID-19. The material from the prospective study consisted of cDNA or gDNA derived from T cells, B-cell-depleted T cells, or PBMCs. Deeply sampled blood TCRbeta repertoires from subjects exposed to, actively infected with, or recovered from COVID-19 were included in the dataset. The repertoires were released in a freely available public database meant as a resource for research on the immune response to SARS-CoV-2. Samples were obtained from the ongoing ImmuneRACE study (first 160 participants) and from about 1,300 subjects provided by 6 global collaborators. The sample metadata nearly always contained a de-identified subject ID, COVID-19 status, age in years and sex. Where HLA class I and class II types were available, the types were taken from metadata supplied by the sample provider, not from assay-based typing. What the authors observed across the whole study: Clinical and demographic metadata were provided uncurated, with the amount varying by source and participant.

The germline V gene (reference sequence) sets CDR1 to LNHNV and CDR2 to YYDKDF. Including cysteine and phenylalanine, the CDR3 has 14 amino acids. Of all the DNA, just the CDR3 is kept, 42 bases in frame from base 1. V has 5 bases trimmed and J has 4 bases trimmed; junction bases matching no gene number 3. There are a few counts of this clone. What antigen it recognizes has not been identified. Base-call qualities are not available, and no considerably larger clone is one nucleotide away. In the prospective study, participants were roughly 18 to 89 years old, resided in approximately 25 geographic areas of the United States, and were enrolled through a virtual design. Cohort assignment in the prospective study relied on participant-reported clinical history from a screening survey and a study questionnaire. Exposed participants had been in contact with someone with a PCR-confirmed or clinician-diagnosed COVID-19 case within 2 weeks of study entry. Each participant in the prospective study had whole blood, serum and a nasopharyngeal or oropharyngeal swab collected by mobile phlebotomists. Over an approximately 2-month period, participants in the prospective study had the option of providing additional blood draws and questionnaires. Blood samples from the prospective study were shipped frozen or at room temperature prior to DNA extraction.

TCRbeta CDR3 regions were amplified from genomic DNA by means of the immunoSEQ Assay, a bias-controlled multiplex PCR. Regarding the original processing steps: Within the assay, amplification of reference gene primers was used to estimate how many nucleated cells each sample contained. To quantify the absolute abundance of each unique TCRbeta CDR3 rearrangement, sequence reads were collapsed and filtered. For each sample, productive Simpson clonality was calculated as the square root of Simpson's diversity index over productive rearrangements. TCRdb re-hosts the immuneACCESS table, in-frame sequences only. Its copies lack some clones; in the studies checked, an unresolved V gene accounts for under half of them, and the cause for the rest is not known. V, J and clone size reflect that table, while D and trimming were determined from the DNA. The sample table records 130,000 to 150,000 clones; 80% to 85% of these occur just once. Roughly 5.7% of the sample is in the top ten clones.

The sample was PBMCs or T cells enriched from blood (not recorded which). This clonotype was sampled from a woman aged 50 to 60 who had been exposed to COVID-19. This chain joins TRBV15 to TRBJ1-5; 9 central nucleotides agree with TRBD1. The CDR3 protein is CATSAGTGNQPQHF. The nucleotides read TGTGCCACCAGCGCCGGGACAGGGAATCAGCCCCAGCATTTT.